This TCR beta chain was recorded in a study of radiation and T cells in renal cell carcinoma. As for treatment: 15 Gy SBRT to primary tumor, nephrectomy 4 weeks later. Sequencing used immunoSEQ multiplex PCR; TCRdb keeps in-frame clones, though not all of them. This table has 10,000 to 15,000 clones, roughly a third appearing once. The CDR3 consists of 14 residues. Trimming pared 6 bases from V and 8 bases from J, leaving 17 bases between. Germline V gene data show CDR1 as SGHAT and CDR2 as FQNNGV. The chain links TRBV11-2 to TRBJ2-1, with D perhaps TRBD2 (5 bases). Sample: tumor tissue, taken from a patient whose treatment included radiotherapy and nephrectomy. This TCR was recovered from a man aged 60-69 years with renal cell carcinoma. CDR3 nucleotides: TGTGCCAGCAGGCCGGGCAATCCCGGGGATGAGCAGTTCTTC. Translation gives CASRPGNPGDEQFF.